The 30 T cell receptor beta chains below come from one sample, sequenced in a study of T cells in Graves' hyperthyroidism and ophthalmopathy. Amplification targeted TCR beta CDR3 regions from RNA transcripts. Initially, a first-round RT-PCR of the TCR CDR3 employed the HTBI primer set. Each CDR3 protein gets one entry after TCRdb re-called the multiplex PCR reads with MiXCR. Counted here are around 290,000 distinct CDR3 sequences, about 18% occurring once; the ten biggest clones make up around 61%. Source material: blood. The receptor source for this set is a woman aged 55-75 years with Graves' ophthalmopathy.

This clonotype showed up many times. This rearrangement joins TRBV20-1 to TRBJ1-4, with D perhaps matching TRBD1 (6 bases). The CDR3 is 14 amino acids. Trimming shortened V by 5 bases and J by 0 bases, and 10 bases separated the two germline ends. CDR1 and CDR2 (germline): DFQATT, SNEGSKA (reference sequence). This chain's CDR3 is CSALDSATNEKLFF. The CDR3 nucleotides are TGCAGTGCTCTGGACAGCGCAACTAATGAAAAACTGTTTTTT.

The chain employs TRBV2 and TRBJ2-3; D possibly uses TRBD1 or TRBD2 (5 bases each). Trimming removed 10 bases from V and 2 bases from J, with 19 bases in between. The CDR3 contains 15 residues. Per the germline V gene, CDR1 is SNHLY and CDR2 is FYNNEI. In nucleotides, the CDR3 is TGTGCCACTGACCCGGGACCGGCCCACACAGATACGCAGTATTTT. It specifies CATDPGPAHTDTQYF.

Ten or more counts support this clonotype. This sequence joins TRBV18 and TRBJ2-5; the D is unclear. The germline V and J ends were trimmed by 3 bases and 5 bases, with 19 bases remaining between them. Per germline, CDR1 KGHSH and CDR2 LQKENI. This CDR3 is built from 16 residues. The CDR3 spells CASSPNSLGPEETQYF. In DNA, the CDR3 is TGTGCCAGCTCACCCAACTCCCTTGGGCCCGAGGAGACCCAGTACTTC.

This clonotype was seen many times. This sequence joins TRBV18 and TRBJ1-1; maybe TRBD1 (6 bases). Trimming removed 1 base from V and 5 bases from J, with 14 bases in between. In germline, CDR1 is KGHSH, CDR2 LQKENI. The CDR3 runs to 15 residues. CDR3 nucleotides: TGTGCCAGCTCACCACGCCCCTCAGGGGATACTGAAGCTTTCTTT. This codes for CASSPRPSGDTEAFF.

This rearrangement joins TRBV7-9 to TRBJ1-5; 8 bases are a match to TRBD1. Germline V gene data show CDR1 as SEHNR and CDR2 as FQNEAQ (reference sequence). The junction had 6 bases not matched to a gene; V was cut back by 2 bases and J by 9 bases. The CDR3 totals 14 residues. This CDR3 reads CASSLSGGGRPQHF. The CDR3 bases are TGTGCCAGCAGCTTATCAGGGGGCGGTCGGCCCCAGCATTTT. The full variable domain, its missing parts supplied by reference TRBV7-9 and TRBJ1-5, is DTGVSQNPRHKITKRGQNVTFRCDPISEHNRLYWYRQTLGQGPEFLTYFQNEAQLEKSRLLSDRFSAERPKGSFSTLEIQRTEQGDSAMYLCASSLSGGGRPQHFGDGTRLSIL.

At least ten counts were recorded for this clonotype. The V and J genes are TRBV11-2 and TRBJ2-3; D ambiguous. V dropped 1 base and J dropped 7 bases, with 6 bases sitting between them. The CDR3 totals 12 residues. Germline V gene sequence: CDR1 SGHAT, CDR2 FQNNGV. The CDR3 nucleotides read TGTGCCAGCAGCTTAGCTCGGAATACGCAGTATTTT. Protein product: CASSLARNTQYF. Combining the CDR3 with reference TRBV11-2 and TRBJ2-3 gives the whole variable domain EAGVAQSPRYKIIEKRQSVAFWCNPISGHATLYWYQQILGQGPKLLIQFQNNGVVDDSQLPKDRFSAERLKGVDSTLKIQPAKLEDSAVYLCASSLARNTQYFGPGTRLTVL.

In this sample, this clonotype turned up many times. The chain couples TRBV6-1 to TRBJ2-7; TRBD1 is a possible D gene (5 bases). The CDR3 is made up of 13 amino acids. CDR1 and CDR2 (germline): MNHNS, SASEGT. Trimming left V 5 bases short and J 2 bases short, with 10 bases between. CDR3 DNA sequence: TGTGCCAGCAGTAGAGACAGCGCCTACGAGCAGTACTTC. Translation gives CASSRDSAYEQYF.

Only a few counts were recorded for this clonotype. The V and J genes are TRBV4-1 and TRBJ2-3; a possible D gene is TRBD1 (5 bases). The germline V gene encodes CDR1 MGHRA and CDR2 YSYEKL. Deletions cut 0 bases from V and 8 bases from J, with 9 bases between. This CDR3 is built from 13 residues. The CDR3 spells CASSQDQGITQYF. The CDR3 DNA sequence: TGCGCCAGCAGCCAAGATCAGGGAATTACGCAGTATTTT.

V gene TRBV2 combines with J gene TRBJ1-4, with TRBD1 identical over 9 bases. This CDR3 region has 14 residues. Trimming removed 4 bases from V and 10 bases from J; junction bases left unmatched: 7. Germline CDR1 is SNHLY and CDR2 is FYNNEI. The CDR3 is CASSARTGVVKLFF. CDR3 bases: TGTGCCAGCAGTGCCCGGACAGGGGTGGTAAAACTGTTTTTT.

This clonotype was seen a few times. This rearrangement joins TRBV18 to TRBJ2-4, with 8 bases fitting TRBD2. Germline CDR1 reads KGHSH; CDR2 reads LQKENI. The CDR3 spans 16 residues. J gave up 0 bases and V 1 base, and 2 bases lay outside the gene matches. CDR3 loop: CASSPRGGLAKNIQYF. The CDR3 DNA is TGTGCCAGCTCACCACGCGGGGGGTTAGCCAAAAACATTCAGTACTTC.

This clonotype occurred many times. The chain employs TRBV2 and TRBJ2-7; D is unclear. The germline gives CDR1 SNHLY, CDR2 FYNNEI. The CDR3 loop spans 12 amino acids. The V end lost 8 bases, the J end lost 0 bases, and 8 bases lay between the germline ends. The CDR3 loop reads CASGPSSYEQYF. Written as DNA, the CDR3 is TGTGCCAGCGGCCCCTCCTCCTACGAGCAGTACTTC.

This clonotype showed up many times. The chain links TRBV5-1 to TRBJ1-2; D is perhaps TRBD1 (5 bases). From germline, CDR1 is SGHRS and CDR2 YFSETQ. V was cut by 1 base and J by 2 bases, with 12 bases left in between. The CDR3 runs 15 residues. CDR3 residues: CASSLRQGGNYGYTF. The CDR3 bases are TGCGCCAGCAGCTTGCGGCAGGGCGGGAACTATGGCTACACCTTC.

The sample holds many counts of this clonotype. The chain uses TRBV18 and TRBJ2-2; perhaps TRBD2 as D (5 bases). Germline-derived CDR1 and CDR2 are KGHSH and LQKENI. With 8 bases removed from V and 6 bases from J, the gap between germline ends came to 16 bases. This CDR3 has 14 amino acids. In DNA, the CDR3 is TGTGCCAGCGACACTAGTTTAACATCCGGGGAGCTGTTTTTT. It codes for CASDTSLTSGELFF.

This clonotype appeared many times. The chain combines TRBV18 with TRBJ1-5, with unresolved D. Per germline, CDR1 KGHSH and CDR2 LQKENI. V lost 3 bases, J lost 0 bases, and 9 bases lay in between. The CDR3 consists of 15 residues. CDR3 sequence (DNA): TGTGCCAGCTCACCGTTCAGTAATAGCAATCAGCCCCAGCATTTT. Protein product: CASSPFSNSNQPQHF.

This clonotype was seen more than once but under ten times. The chain carries TRBV5-1 and TRBJ1-4; D unresolved. Per the germline V gene, CDR1 is SGHRS and CDR2 is YFSETQ. The CDR3 sequence is 13 residues long. The ends were cut back, 2 bases at V and 8 bases at J, with 10 bases in the middle. The CDR3 protein is CASSFGVGEKLFF. The DNA of the CDR3 is TGCGCCAGCAGCTTCGGGGTGGGAGAAAAACTGTTTTTT.

The chain recombines TRBV4-3 with TRBJ1-3; the D is unclear. V lost 0 bases to trimming and J lost 0 bases, with 18 bases between them. The CDR3 extends over 19 amino acids. Germline V gene sequence: CDR1 LGHNA, CDR2 YSLEER. CDR3 amino acids: CASSQDQARGLNSGNTIYF. The CDR3 coding sequence is TGCGCCAGCAGCCAAGATCAGGCCCGCGGGTTGAACTCTGGAAACACCATATATTTT.

This clonotype occurred a few times. This chain links TRBV25-1 with TRBJ2-5; the match to TRBD1 covers 11 bases. This CDR3 has 14 residues. Germline V gene data show CDR1 as MGHDK and CDR2 as SYGVNS. With V trimmed by 7 bases and J by 5 bases, 6 bases remained unmatched. The CDR3, as DNA: TGTGCCAGCACGCTTGGACAGGGGGCCGAGACCCAGTACTTC. Amino acid sequence: CASTLGQGAETQYF.

This clonotype came up many times. The chain recombines TRBV2 with TRBJ2-5, with D uncertain. The length of the CDR3 is 10 residues. CDR1 is SNHLY, CDR2 FYNNEI, per germline. Trimming took off 6 bases at V and 5 bases at J, with 4 bases between the two ends. CDR3 sequence: CASSGETQYF. DNA for the CDR3: TGTGCCAGCAGCGGGGAGACCCAGTACTTC.

This clonotype was seen repeatedly, ten times or more. This rearrangement joins TRBV11-2 to TRBJ2-7; TRBD2 matches at 11 bases. The CDR3 contains 17 residues. With 1 base clipped from V and 2 bases from J, the junction kept 7 bases outside the gene matches. In germline, CDR1 is SGHAT, CDR2 FQNNGV. The CDR3 is CASSLGRTSGSAYEQYF. The CDR3 nucleotides read TGTGCCAGCAGCTTAGGCCGCACTAGCGGGAGCGCCTACGAGCAGTACTTC.

This clonotype has only a few counts. The chain recombines TRBV6-1 with TRBJ1-5, with D tentatively TRBD1 (5 bases). Germline CDR1 is MNHNS and CDR2 is SASEGT. Trimming removed 6 bases at V and 8 bases at J, with 11 bases between. CDR3 length: 12 amino acids. CDR3 sequence: CASSQPREPQHF. The CDR3 region has the DNA TGTGCCAGCAGCCAGCCCAGGGAGCCCCAGCATTTT.

This clonotype was detected many times. CDR3 coding DNA: TGCAGCGTGTTAGGGGGGGAAGGCGGTGAGCAGTTCTTC. This encodes CSVLGGEGGEQFF. The chain employs TRBV29-1 and TRBJ2-1; maybe TRBD2 (7 bases). Germline V gives CDR1 SQVTM, CDR2 ANQGSEA. The CDR3 loop spans 13 amino acids. V was pared by 6 bases and J by 9 bases, with 18 bases between.

This clonotype turned up a few times. This chain connects TRBV10-3 to TRBJ2-3; tentative D call: TRBD2 (6 bases). The CDR3 runs to 13 residues. Between the trimmed V and J ends, which lost 6 bases and 4 bases, there was a span of 11 bases. The V gene's germline CDR1 is ENHRY and CDR2 SYGVKD. The DNA for the CDR3 is TGTGCCATCAGCGGTTCGGGAGCAGATACGCAGTATTTT. Its translation: CAISGSGADTQYF.

This clonotype occurred many times. The genes are TRBV6-2 or TRBV6-3 and TRBJ1-2, with D maybe TRBD1 (6 bases). The CDR3 length is 13 residues. Looked up from germline, CDR1 is MNHEY and CDR2 is SVGEGT. V was pared by 5 bases and J by 4 bases, with 11 bases between. The CDR3 protein is CASSLTGAYGYTF. The CDR3 DNA sequence: TGTGCCAGCAGTCTGACAGGCGCCTATGGCTACACCTTC.

This clonotype was picked up many times. This chain connects TRBV29-1 to TRBJ1-4; D gene ambiguous. Trimming stripped 0 bases from V and 7 bases from J, with 12 bases between. CDR1 is SQVTM and CDR2 is ANQGSEA in the germline V gene. The CDR3 extends over 14 amino acids. The CDR3 DNA reads as TGCAGCGTTGAAGACACGGTTAACGGTGAAAAACTGTTTTTT. Translated, it gives CSVEDTVNGEKLFF.

The genes are TRBV20-1 and TRBJ1-4; D unclear. The germline V and J ends were trimmed by 6 bases and 0 bases, with 23 bases remaining between them. Germline CDR1 and CDR2: DFQATT and SNEGSKA (reference sequence). This CDR3 spans 18 amino acids. The CDR3 nucleotides are TGCAGTGCAAGGCCCGAGGACGTCTATTTAGCAACTAATGAAAAACTGTTTTTT. It codes for CSARPEDVYLATNEKLFF.

The V gene is TRBV20-1, the J gene TRBJ2-5, with no clear D. The CDR3 consists of 15 residues. The V end was cut by 2 bases, the J end by 4 bases, with 17 bases between. Germline V gene lookup returns CDR1 DFQATT and CDR2 SNEGSKA (reference sequence). For the CDR3, the DNA is TGCAGTGCTAGACCCCGGCAGGAAGTGGGAGAGACCCAGTACTTC. As protein: CSARPRQEVGETQYF.

This clonotype was recorded many times. V is TRBV2 and J is TRBJ2-3; D is unresolved. The CDR3 covers 15 residues. The V end lost 6 bases, the J end lost 0 bases, and 13 bases lay between the germline ends. Germline CDR1 and CDR2: SNHLY and FYNNEI. The CDR3 DNA reads as TGTGCCAGCAGATCAAGCCAGGTCAGCACAGATACGCAGTATTTT. Protein product: CASRSSQVSTDTQYF.

Many counts were recorded for this clonotype. V usage is TRBV20-1 and J usage is TRBJ2-5, with D possibly called TRBD1 or TRBD2 (6 bases each). The CDR3 runs to 15 residues. CDR1 is DFQATT and CDR2 is SNEGSKA in the germline V gene (reference sequence). The V and J ends lost 2 bases and 1 base respectively, with 14 bases between them. The CDR3 loop reads CSARLQGLPQETQYF. CDR3 nucleotides: TGCAGTGCTAGATTACAGGGACTGCCCCAAGAGACCCAGTACTTC.

This clonotype was recorded at least ten times. The genes are TRBV7-2 and TRBJ2-1; tentatively, D is TRBD1 or TRBD2 (6 bases each). V lost 7 bases to trimming and J lost 7 bases, with 23 bases between them. The germline gives CDR1 SGHTA, CDR2 FQGNSA. The CDR3 consists of 16 residues. CDR3 coding DNA: TGTGCCAGCATCCCCCCTGGGGGGCTGAACCGTAATGAGCAGTTCTTC. This sequence encodes CASIPPGGLNRNEQFF.

Note on this clonotype: This may arise from a read error, as a much more abundant clone is one base away. The chain links TRBV2 to TRBJ1-5; D is undetermined. V was pared by 4 bases and J by 4 bases, with 11 bases between. The germline gives CDR1 SNHLY, CDR2 FYNNEI. This CDR3 is 14 amino acids long. In DNA, the CDR3 is TGTGCCAGCAGTGGACTCGGACTAAATCAGCCCCAGCATTTT. Protein: CASSGLGLNQPQHF.